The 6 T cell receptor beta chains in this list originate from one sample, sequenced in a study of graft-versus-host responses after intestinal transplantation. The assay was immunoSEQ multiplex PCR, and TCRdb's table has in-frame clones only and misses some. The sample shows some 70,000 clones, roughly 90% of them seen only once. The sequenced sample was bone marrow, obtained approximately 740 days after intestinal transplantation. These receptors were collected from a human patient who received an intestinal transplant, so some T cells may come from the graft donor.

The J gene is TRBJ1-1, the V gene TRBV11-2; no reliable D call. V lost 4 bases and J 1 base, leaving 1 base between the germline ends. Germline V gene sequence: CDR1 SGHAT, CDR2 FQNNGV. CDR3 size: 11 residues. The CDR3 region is CASSSNTEAFF. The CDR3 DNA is TGTGCCAGCAGCTCGAACACTGAAGCTTTCTTT. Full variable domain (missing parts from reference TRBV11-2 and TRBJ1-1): EAGVAQSPRYKIIEKRQSVAFWCNPISGHATLYWYQQILGQGPKLLIQFQNNGVVDDSQLPKDRFSAERLKGVDSTLKIQPAKLEDSAVYLCASSSNTEAFFGQGTRLTVV.

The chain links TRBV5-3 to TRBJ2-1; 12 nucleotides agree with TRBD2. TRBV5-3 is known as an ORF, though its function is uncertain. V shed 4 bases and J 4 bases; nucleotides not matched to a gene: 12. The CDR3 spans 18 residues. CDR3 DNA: TGTGCCAGAAGCCTAAACAGAGGGACTAGCGGGCTTTACAATGAGCAGTTCTTC. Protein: CARSLNRGTSGLYNEQFF.

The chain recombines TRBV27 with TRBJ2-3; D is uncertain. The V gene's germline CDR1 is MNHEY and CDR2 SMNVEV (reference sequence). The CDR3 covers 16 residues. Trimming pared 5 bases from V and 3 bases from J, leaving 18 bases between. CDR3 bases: TGTGCCAGCAGTCTATGGACCCCTCTCTTGACAGATACGCAGTATTTT. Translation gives CASSLWTPLLTDTQYF.

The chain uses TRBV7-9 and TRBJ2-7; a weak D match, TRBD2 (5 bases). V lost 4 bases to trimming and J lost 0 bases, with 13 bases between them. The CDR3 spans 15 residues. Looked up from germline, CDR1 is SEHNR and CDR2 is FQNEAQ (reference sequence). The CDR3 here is CASSSLDSYSYEQYF. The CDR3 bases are TGTGCCAGCAGCTCGTTGGACTCGTACTCCTACGAGCAGTACTTC.

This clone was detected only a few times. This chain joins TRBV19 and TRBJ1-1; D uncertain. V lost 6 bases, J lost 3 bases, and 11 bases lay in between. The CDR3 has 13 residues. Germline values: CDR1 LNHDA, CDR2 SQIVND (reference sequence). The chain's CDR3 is CASRLGRDTEAFF. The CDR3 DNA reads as TGTGCCAGTAGACTTGGACGAGACACTGAAGCTTTCTTT.

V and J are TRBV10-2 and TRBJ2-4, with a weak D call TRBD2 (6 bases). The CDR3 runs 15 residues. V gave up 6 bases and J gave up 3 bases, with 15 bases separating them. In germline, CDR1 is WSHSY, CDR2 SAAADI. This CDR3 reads CASRSGVNSKNIQYF. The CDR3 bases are TGCGCCAGCAGGTCGGGGGTGAATAGCAAAAACATTCAGTACTTC.